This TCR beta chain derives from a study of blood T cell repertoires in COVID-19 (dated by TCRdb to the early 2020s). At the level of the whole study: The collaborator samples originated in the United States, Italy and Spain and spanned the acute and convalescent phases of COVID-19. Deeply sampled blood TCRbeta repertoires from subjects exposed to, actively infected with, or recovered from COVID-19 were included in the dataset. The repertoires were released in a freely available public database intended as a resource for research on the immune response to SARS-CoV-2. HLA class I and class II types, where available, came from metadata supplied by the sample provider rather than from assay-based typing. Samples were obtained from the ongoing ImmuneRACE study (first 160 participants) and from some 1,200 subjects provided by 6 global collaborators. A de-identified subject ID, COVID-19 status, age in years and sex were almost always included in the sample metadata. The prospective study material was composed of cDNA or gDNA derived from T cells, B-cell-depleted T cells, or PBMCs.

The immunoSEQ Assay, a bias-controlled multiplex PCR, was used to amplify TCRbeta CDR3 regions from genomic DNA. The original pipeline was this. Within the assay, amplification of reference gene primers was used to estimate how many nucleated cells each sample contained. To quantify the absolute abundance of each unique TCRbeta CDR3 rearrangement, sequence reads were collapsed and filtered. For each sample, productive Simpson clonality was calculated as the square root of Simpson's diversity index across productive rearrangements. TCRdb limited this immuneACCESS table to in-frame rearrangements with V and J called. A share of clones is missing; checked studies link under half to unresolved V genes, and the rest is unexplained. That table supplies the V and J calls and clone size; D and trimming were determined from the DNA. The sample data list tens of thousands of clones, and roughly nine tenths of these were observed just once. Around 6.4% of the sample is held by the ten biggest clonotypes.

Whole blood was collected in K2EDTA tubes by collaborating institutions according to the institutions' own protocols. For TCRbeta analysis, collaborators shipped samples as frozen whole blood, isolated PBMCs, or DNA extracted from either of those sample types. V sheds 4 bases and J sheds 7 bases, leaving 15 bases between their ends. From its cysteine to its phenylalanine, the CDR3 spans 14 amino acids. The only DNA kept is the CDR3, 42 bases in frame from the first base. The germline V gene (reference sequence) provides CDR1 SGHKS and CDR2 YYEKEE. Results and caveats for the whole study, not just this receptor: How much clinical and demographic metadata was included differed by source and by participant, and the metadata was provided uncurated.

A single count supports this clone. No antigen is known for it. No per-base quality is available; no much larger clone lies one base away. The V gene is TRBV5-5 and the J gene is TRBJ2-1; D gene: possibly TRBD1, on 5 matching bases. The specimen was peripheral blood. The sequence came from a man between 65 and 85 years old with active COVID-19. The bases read TGTGCCAGCAGCCAGATGACAGTATCGAATGAGCAGTTCTTC. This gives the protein CASSQMTVSNEQFF.